The 2 T cell receptor beta chains presented below share a single source sample, sequenced in a study of shared clonotypes between healthy human individuals (dated by TCRdb to 2020 to 2022). Receptor amplification or capture employed the immunoSEQ multiplex PCR assay. TCRdb re-hosts the immuneACCESS table, in-frame sequences only. Its copies lack some clones; in the studies checked, an unresolved V gene accounts for under half of them, and the cause for the rest is not known. The sample table lists more than 2,000,000 clones, about 92% of them with a count of one. 0.3% to 0.4% of the sample belongs to the ten largest clones. Sequenced input: naive CD4+ T cells from PBMCs. The sample's cell subset or site label is to be understood as: CD45RA+ positively selected. Source of these receptors: a young man in good health. Some clones in this sample may be carry-over from other donors' samples.

The gene calls are TRBV6-1 and TRBJ2-1; 10 bases line up with TRBD1. The ends lost 7 bases at V and 4 bases at J; junction bases unmatched: 4. This CDR3 comprises 14 residues. CDR1 and CDR2 from the germline V gene are MNHNS and SASEGT. CDR3 bases: TGTGCCAGCATCCGGGACAGGGGATACAATGAGCAGTTCTTC. This encodes CASIRDRGYNEQFF.

The chain is built from TRBV30 and TRBJ1-2; weak D call: TRBD1 (6 bases). Per the germline V gene, CDR1 is GTSNPN and CDR2 is SVGIG (reference sequence). Trimming took off 7 bases at V and 6 bases at J, with 15 bases between the two ends. This CDR3 spans 12 amino acids. The CDR3 DNA is TGTGCCTTCTTCAGGGGCATCCATGGCTACACCTTC. Translation: CAFFRGIHGYTF.